Each of the 19 T cell receptor beta chains below was sequenced from the same sample in a study of blood T cell repertoires in COVID-19. Libraries were prepared by immunoSEQ multiplex PCR; TCRdb keeps only in-frame clonotypes and omits some of them. The sample records just over 300,000 clones, about 90% being singletons. The sample comprised PBMCs or T cells enriched from blood (not recorded which). These receptor sequences come from a woman aged 18-29 years with acute COVID-19.

J is TRBJ2-3 and V is TRBV7-3, with a tentative D call TRBD2 (5 bases). Trimming took 3 bases from V and 2 from J, leaving 9 bases between them. CDR3 size: 14 residues. CDR1 is SGHTA and CDR2 is FQGTGA in the germline V gene. The CDR3 DNA reads as TGTGCCAGCAGCTTGGGAGCGGCCACAGATACGCAGTATTTT. The encoded protein is CASSLGAATDTQYF.

V is TRBV24-1 and J is TRBJ1-5; 8 nucleotides line up with TRBD1. V lost 5 bases to trimming and J lost 2 bases; unmatched junction nucleotides: 10. Germline loops: CDR1 KGHDR, CDR2 SFDVKD. The CDR3 runs 17 residues. The CDR3 sequence is CATSGATGAGGNQPQHF. The CDR3 DNA reads TGTGCCACCAGTGGTGCGACAGGGGCCGGGGGCAATCAGCCCCAGCATTTT.

The chain joins TRBV19 to TRBJ2-7, with TRBD1 matching over 10 bases. Germline V gives CDR1 LNHDA, CDR2 SQIVND (reference sequence). CDR3 length: 14 residues. The V segment lost 4 bases and the J segment 3 bases; nucleotides outside the gene matches: 3. This CDR3 reads CASSTGTGVYEQYF. DNA for the CDR3: TGTGCCAGTAGTACCGGGACAGGGGTCTACGAGCAGTACTTC.

V usage is TRBV3-1 (or the pseudogene TRBV3-2) and J usage is TRBJ1-6, with TRBD1 as a possible D gene (6 bases). Germline assignment: CDR1 LGHDT and CDR2 YNNKEL (reference sequence). The CDR3 consists of 14 residues. V lost 3 bases, J lost 8 bases, and 11 bases lay in between. This CDR3 reads CASSQGRTDSPLHF. In DNA, the CDR3 is TGTGCCAGCAGCCAGGGCAGGACAGATTCACCCCTCCACTTT.

The V gene is TRBV6-4, the J gene TRBJ2-1; possible D gene TRBD2, 5 bases. V lost 2 bases to trimming and J lost 2 bases, with 10 bases between them. Germline CDR1 and CDR2: MRHNA and SNTAGT. The CDR3 sequence is 15 residues long. CDR3 protein: CASSDTSGTYNEQFF. CDR3 DNA sequence: TGTGCCAGCAGTGACACAAGCGGAACCTACAATGAGCAGTTCTTC.

CDR3 sequence: CASSEEGRDNQPQHF. The CDR3 DNA follows: TGTGCCAGCAGTGAGGAGGGCAGGGATAATCAGCCCCAGCATTTT. The V call is TRBV2, the J call TRBJ1-5, with D perhaps TRBD1 (5 bases). The V and J ends lost 3 bases and 4 bases respectively, with 13 bases between them. The V gene's germline CDR1 is SNHLY and CDR2 FYNNEI. The CDR3 is 15 amino acids. The full variable domain, rest sourced from reference TRBV2 and TRBJ1-5, is EPEVTQTPSHQVTQMGQEVILRCVPISNHLYFYWYRQILGQKVEFLVSFYNNEISEKSEIFDDQFSVERPDGSNFTLKIRSTKLEDSAMYFCASSEEGRDNQPQHFGDGTRLSIL.

This chain joins TRBV30 and TRBJ1-1; no reliable D call. Looked up from germline, CDR1 is GTSNPN and CDR2 is SVGIG (reference sequence). V was clipped by 0 bases and J by 1 base, with 12 bases between them. The CDR3 consists of 15 residues. Here the CDR3 reads CAWSVLGVENTEAFF. The CDR3 DNA is TGTGCCTGGAGTGTACTAGGCGTCGAGAACACTGAAGCTTTCTTT.

The V gene is TRBV27, the J gene TRBJ2-7, with TRBD1 matching 10 bases. J lost 6 bases, V lost 6 bases, and 20 bases had no gene match. Germline-derived CDR1 and CDR2 are MNHEY and SMNVEV (reference sequence). The CDR3 extends over 18 amino acids. The CDR3 loop reads CASRDLGQGIAASGEQYF. In DNA form, the CDR3 reads TGTGCCAGCAGAGATCTGGGACAGGGGATAGCGGCTTCGGGCGAGCAGTACTTC.

V is TRBV7-9 and J is TRBJ2-5; D is possibly TRBD1 (7 bases). The CDR3 has 16 amino acids. The germline V and J ends were trimmed by 5 bases and 5 bases, with 21 bases remaining between them. CDR1 and CDR2 (germline): SEHNR, FQNEAQ (reference sequence). The CDR3 sequence is CASSSLTGTRGETQYF. The CDR3 coding sequence is TGTGCCAGCAGCAGCTTGACAGGGACTCGAGGGGAGACCCAGTACTTC.

This clone has a single count. The genes are TRBV2 and TRBJ2-2, with D possibly matching TRBD1 (5 bases). The CDR3 spans 15 residues. The germline CDR1 and CDR2 sequences are SNHLY and FYNNEI. Trimming removed 4 bases from V and 4 bases from J, with 13 bases in between. CDR3 DNA: TGTGCCAGCAGTGTTTCAGGGTTGGCCACCGGGGAGCTGTTTTTT. Encoded protein: CASSVSGLATGELFF. Combining the CDR3 with reference TRBV2 and TRBJ2-2 gives the whole variable domain EPEVTQTPSHQVTQMGQEVILRCVPISNHLYFYWYRQILGQKVEFLVSFYNNEISEKSEIFDDQFSVERPDGSNFTLKIRSTKLEDSAMYFCASSVSGLATGELFFGEGSRLTVL.

This clone was detected once. The junction shows a germline mismatch at one end, possibly a read error. This sequence joins TRBV7-7 and TRBJ2-1, with 10 bases identical to TRBD1. CDR1 is SSHAT, CDR2 FNYEAQ, per germline (reference sequence). The CDR3 is made up of 15 amino acids. The CDR3 DNA follows: TGTGCTAGCAGCCCCGGGACAGGGGCCTACAATGAGCAGTTCTTC. This encodes CASSPGTGAYNEQFF. The full variable domain, with the rest looked up from reference TRBV7-7 and TRBJ2-1, is GAGVSQSPRYKVTKRGQDVTLRCDPISSHATLYWYQQALGQGPEFLTYFNYEAQPDKSGLPSDRFSAERPEGSISTLTIQRTEQRDSAMYRCASSPGTGAYNEQFFGPGTRLTVL.

The chain uses TRBV9 and TRBJ1-5, with 7 bases fitting TRBD1. This CDR3 region has 15 residues. Trimming at V came to 4 bases and at J to 2 bases, leaving 6 bases not matched to a gene. Germline CDR1 and CDR2: SGDLS and YYNGEE. CDR3 residues: CASSPSGQGNQPQHF. The CDR3 nucleotides are TGTGCCAGCAGCCCAAGTGGACAGGGCAATCAGCCCCAGCATTTT.

The J gene is TRBJ2-2, the V gene TRBV18; possible D gene TRBD2, 6 bases. The germline CDR1 and CDR2 sequences are KGHSH and LQKENI. The germline V and J ends were trimmed by 0 bases and 0 bases, with 8 bases remaining between them. This CDR3 is built from 16 residues. CDR3 residues: CASSPPTGANTGELFF. CDR3 sequence (DNA): TGTGCCAGCTCACCACCGACGGGAGCGAACACCGGGGAGCTGTTTTTT. Full variable domain (rest looked up from reference TRBV18 and TRBJ2-2): NAGVMQNPRHLVRRRGQEARLRCSPMKGHSHVYWYRQLPEEGLKFMVYLQKENIIDESGMPKERFSAEFPKEGPSILRIQQVVRGDSAAYFCASSPPTGANTGELFFGEGSRLTVL.

The genes are TRBV6-6 and TRBJ2-7; TRBD2 matches 7 bases. Germline lookup yields CDR1 MNHNY and CDR2 SVGAGI (reference sequence). The CDR3 spans 13 residues. J was trimmed by 2 bases and V by 10 bases; bases with no gene match: 8. The CDR3, as DNA: TGTGCCACTTATAGCGGGCTTACCTACGAGCAGTACTTC. It translates to CATYSGLTYEQYF.

V is TRBV2 and J is TRBJ2-1; D is undetermined. The CDR3 runs to 16 residues. Trimming stripped 2 bases from V and 0 bases from J, with 11 bases between. Germline lookup yields CDR1 SNHLY and CDR2 FYNNEI. For the CDR3, the DNA is TGTGCCAGCAGTGAAAGTTGGTCGAGCTCCTACAATGAGCAGTTCTTC. Its protein product is CASSESWSSSYNEQFF.

This clone was seen only once. An end of the junction does not agree with germline; a read error may underlie this. The chain couples TRBV6-5 to TRBJ1-3; D remains ambiguous. The CDR3 spans 13 residues. Germline CDR1 is MNHEY and CDR2 is SVGAGI. The CDR3 is CASSDSGQLRTRF. The CDR3 nucleotides read TGTGCCAGCAGTGACTCGGGCCAGTTAAGGACTCGGTTT.

The chain couples TRBV19 to TRBJ2-1; 12 nucleotides line up with TRBD2. The trim removed 6 bases at V and 5 bases at J, leaving 8 bases unmatched. The CDR3 consists of 16 residues. Germline V gives CDR1 LNHDA, CDR2 SQIVND (reference sequence). In DNA form, the CDR3 reads TGTGCCAGTAGACCCAGGACTAGCGGGAACCACAATGAGCAGTTCTTC. This codes for CASRPRTSGNHNEQFF.

This chain's CDR3 is CASSLDAGHNQPQHF. For the CDR3, the DNA is TGCGCCAGCAGCTTGGACGCAGGCCACAATCAGCCCCAGCATTTT. The V gene is TRBV5-1, the J gene TRBJ1-5; D gene unclear. Germline-derived CDR1 and CDR2 are SGHRS and YFSETQ. This CDR3 has 15 residues. Trimming pared 0 bases from V and 3 bases from J, leaving 10 bases between.

The J gene is TRBJ1-6, the V gene TRBV7-2, with D possibly TRBD1 on 6 matching bases. CDR1 is SGHTA and CDR2 is FQGNSA in the germline V gene. The CDR3 covers 15 residues. V was trimmed by 1 base and J by 6 bases, leaving 10 bases between them. The CDR3 bases are TGTGCCAGCAGCTTAGTTGGGGGGGCTAATTCACCCCTCCACTTT. It codes for CASSLVGGANSPLHF.